The 32 T cell receptor beta chains listed next were all sequenced from one sample in a study of T cells after yellow fever vaccination. Using its own MiXCR run on the 5' RACE reads, TCRdb lists one record per CDR3 protein. The data hold around 230,000 distinct CDR3 sequences, with approximately 6.3% observed a single time. Sequencing used CD4+ T cells sorted from PBMCs, obtained on the day of the yellow fever booster vaccination. These receptors originate from a man aged 25-40 years who received the YFV17D yellow fever vaccine.

This clonotype was observed at least ten times. V usage is TRBV6-2 or TRBV6-3 and J usage is TRBJ2-2; D perhaps matches TRBD1 (6 bases). The germline V gene encodes CDR1 MNHEY and CDR2 SVGEGT. The CDR3 consists of 15 residues. V dropped 10 bases and J dropped 0 bases, with 15 bases sitting between them. CDR3: CAIPVGGTNTGELFF. The DNA for the CDR3 is TGTGCCATCCCGGTTGGGGGCACGAACACCGGGGAGCTGTTTTTT.

This clonotype was seen ten or more times. V usage is TRBV18 and J usage is TRBJ2-5; D may be TRBD1 (6 bases). The CDR3 extends over 15 amino acids. Trimming left V 2 bases short and J 5 bases short, with 15 bases between. CDR1 is KGHSH, CDR2 LQKENI, per germline. The CDR3 coding sequence is TGTGCCAGCTCACCAGGGGCACAGGGAGCGGAGACCCAGTACTTC. As protein: CASSPGAQGAETQYF.

There are a few counts of this clonotype. V usage is TRBV20-1 and J usage is TRBJ2-5; tentative D call: TRBD1 (6 bases). The CDR3 has 12 amino acids. In germline, CDR1 is DFQATT, CDR2 SNEGSKA (reference sequence). V lost 6 bases, J lost 5 bases, and 13 bases lay in between. CDR3 coding DNA: TGCAGTGCCGCGACAGGTTCGGAGACCCAGTACTTC. Amino acid sequence: CSAATGSETQYF.

This clonotype has a handful of counts. This chain connects TRBV6-2 or TRBV6-3 to TRBJ2-1; D might be TRBD1 or TRBD2, each matching 5 bases. CDR1 is MNHEY, CDR2 SVGEGT, per germline. V lost 1 base, J lost 4 bases, and 23 bases lay in between. This CDR3 contains 19 residues. CDR3 amino acids: CASSYLLGFGDPIYNEQFF. CDR3 DNA sequence: TGTGCCAGCAGTTACTTGCTTGGCTTCGGGGACCCCATATACAATGAGCAGTTCTTC.

This clonotype was seen at least ten times. The J gene is TRBJ2-1, the V gene TRBV7-9, with D possibly TRBD1 on 5 matching bases. The CDR3 length is 15 residues. V was shortened by 1 base and J by 2 bases, with 9 bases between the two germline ends. Germline-derived CDR1 and CDR2 are SEHNR and FQNEAQ (reference sequence). CDR3 nucleotides: TGTGCCAGCAGCTTAGGTGACAGAACCTACAATGAGCAGTTCTTC. As protein: CASSLGDRTYNEQFF.

The V and J genes are TRBV20-1 and TRBJ2-5; D remains ambiguous. Germline lookup yields CDR1 DFQATT and CDR2 SNEGSKA (reference sequence). V gave up 0 bases and J gave up 1 base, with 9 bases separating them. This CDR3 comprises 14 residues. CDR3 in DNA: TGCAGTGCTAGAGAAGGTACAAGCCAAGAGACCCAGTACTTC. Translating it yields CSAREGTSQETQYF.

The genes are TRBV11-2 and TRBJ2-3; 7 positions agree with TRBD2. Germline CDR1 and CDR2: SGHAT and FQNNGV. Unmatched junction bases numbered 9, after V lost 4 bases and J lost 2 bases. The CDR3 extends over 16 amino acids. The CDR3 DNA sequence: TGTGCCAGCAGCTCCCGTTTTAGCGGGTACACAGATACGCAGTATTTT. Translated: CASSSRFSGYTDTQYF.

The chain uses TRBV29-1 and TRBJ2-5; TRBD2 aligns across 13 bases. CDR3 size: 13 residues. Germline-derived CDR1 and CDR2 are SQVTM and ANQGSEA. V shed 6 bases and J 3 bases; nucleotides not matched to a gene: 1. The CDR3 sequence: CSVGLAGEETQYF. DNA of the CDR3: TGCAGCGTAGGACTAGCGGGGGAAGAGACCCAGTACTTC.

The chain couples TRBV9 to TRBJ2-1, with a weak D call TRBD2 (5 bases). Germline CDR1 is SGDLS and CDR2 is YYNGEE. The CDR3 is made up of 14 amino acids. The ends were cut back, 0 bases at V and 9 bases at J, with 13 bases in the middle. CDR3 sequence reads: CASSVGPFGSEQFF. The CDR3 DNA follows: TGTGCCAGCAGCGTAGGCCCCTTTGGGAGTGAGCAGTTCTTC. The full variable domain, in which reference TRBV9 and TRBJ2-1 provide the parts outside the CDR3, is DSGVTQTPKHLITATGQRVTLRCSPRSGDLSVYWYQQSLDQGLQFLIQYYNGEERAKGNILERFSAQQFPDLHSELNLSSLELGDSALYFCASSVGPFGSEQFFGPGTRLTVL.

The chain links TRBV3-1 to TRBJ2-5, with a possible D match to TRBD1 (5 bases). The ends were cut back, 1 base at V and 5 bases at J, with 8 bases in the middle. CDR1 is LGHDT and CDR2 is YNNKEL in the germline V gene (reference sequence). There are 13 residues in the CDR3. The CDR3 loop is CASSQGQWETQYF. CDR3 DNA sequence: TGTGCCAGCAGCCAAGGACAGTGGGAGACCCAGTACTTC.

This clonotype was recorded a few times. The J gene is TRBJ2-5, the V gene TRBV20-1; TRBD2 aligns across 14 bases. CDR1 DFQATT and CDR2 SNEGSKA come from the germline V gene (reference sequence). The CDR3 runs 14 residues. V trimming: 5 bases; J trimming: 3 bases; junction bases outside the gene matches: 2. DNA of the CDR3: TGCAGTGCTCAGACTAGCGGGAGGGAAGAGACCCAGTACTTC. Translation gives CSAQTSGREETQYF.

The rearrangement uses TRBV30 and TRBJ1-1, with 9 nucleotides matching TRBD1. This CDR3 is 12 amino acids long. Trimming took 6 bases from V and 10 from J; bases not matched to a gene: 9. The V gene's germline CDR1 is GTSNPN and CDR2 SVGIG (reference sequence). The DNA of the CDR3 is TGTGCCTGCTCCGGGACAGGGAGAGGAGCTTTCTTT. Translating gives CACSGTGRGAFF.

A few counts support this clonotype. This chain joins TRBV12-3 or TRBV12-4 and TRBJ2-3; TRBD2 is a possible D gene (6 bases). V was pared by 4 bases and J by 9 bases, with 11 bases between. This CDR3 is 12 amino acids long. Here the CDR3 DNA reads TGTGCCAGCAGTTGGGGACGGGGGACGCAGTATTTT. Translation: CASSWGRGTQYF.

This clonotype turned up a few times. The V gene is TRBV29-1, the J gene TRBJ1-1, with D maybe TRBD1 (6 bases). Germline assignment: CDR1 SQVTM and CDR2 ANQGSEA. The CDR3 covers 13 residues. V lost 6 bases to trimming and J lost 5 bases, with 16 bases between them. The CDR3 DNA is TGCAGCGTACGCGGACAGATACGGACTGAAGCTTTCTTT. Its translation: CSVRGQIRTEAFF.

The rearrangement uses TRBV2 and TRBJ2-7, with D possibly matching TRBD2 (5 bases). Germline lookup yields CDR1 SNHLY and CDR2 FYNNEI. CDR3 size: 13 residues. V was trimmed by 10 bases and J by 2 bases, leaving 15 bases between them. The CDR3 DNA sequence: TGTGCCACCCAGGACGGGGTAACCTACGAGCAGTACTTC. This encodes CATQDGVTYEQYF.

The sample holds a few counts of this clonotype. The chain carries TRBV7-9 and TRBJ1-2, with D perhaps matching TRBD1 (5 bases). The CDR3 loop spans 13 amino acids. CDR1 is SEHNR, CDR2 FQNEAQ, per germline (reference sequence). V lost 5 bases to trimming and J lost 4 bases, with 11 bases between them. This chain's CDR3 is CASSPAGTYGYTF. In DNA, the CDR3 is TGTGCCAGCAGCCCCGCAGGGACCTATGGCTACACCTTC. The variable domain in full, completed from reference TRBV7-9 and TRBJ1-2, reads DTGVSQNPRHKITKRGQNVTFRCDPISEHNRLYWYRQTLGQGPEFLTYFQNEAQLEKSRLLSDRFSAERPKGSFSTLEIQRTEQGDSAMYLCASSPAGTYGYTFGSGTRLTVV.

This clonotype has only a few counts. The chain employs TRBV7-2 and TRBJ2-4; D remains unclear. The CDR3 is 14 amino acids. The germline gives CDR1 SGHTA, CDR2 FQGNSA. V dropped 1 base and J dropped 6 bases, with 10 bases sitting between them. The CDR3 here is CASSLGPFVNIQYF. CDR3 bases: TGTGCCAGCAGCTTAGGACCCTTCGTAAACATTCAGTACTTC. The whole variable domain, remainder taken from reference TRBV7-2 and TRBJ2-4, is GAGVSQSPSNKVTEKGKDVELRCDPISGHTALYWYRQSLGQGLEFLIYFQGNSAPDKSGLPSDRFSAERTGGSVSTLTIQRTQQEDSAVYLCASSLGPFVNIQYFGAGTRLSVL.

This sequence joins TRBV18 and TRBJ2-2; perhaps TRBD1 as D (5 bases). The CDR3 extends over 18 amino acids. V was pared by 3 bases and J by 5 bases, with 22 bases between. CDR1 KGHSH and CDR2 LQKENI come from the germline V gene. CDR3 sequence (DNA): TGTGCCAGCTCACCCCTTGGAGACAGAGCCCACCGGACCGGGGAGCTGTTTTTT. Translation: CASSPLGDRAHRTGELFF.

This clonotype came up many times. This chain uses TRBV5-1 with TRBJ2-3; 9 bases are shared with TRBD2. Germline-derived CDR1 and CDR2 are SGHRS and YFSETQ. Losses at the gene ends were 3 bases for V and 4 bases for J; bases not matched to a gene: 3. The CDR3 length is 14 residues. CDR3 residues: CASSSGLAADTQYF. In DNA form, the CDR3 reads TGCGCCAGCAGCTCGGGACTAGCCGCAGATACGCAGTATTTT.

This clonotype has a handful of counts. The rearrangement links TRBV10-3 to TRBJ2-3; 14 bases are shared with TRBD2. The junction had 10 bases not matched to a gene; V was cut back by 7 bases and J by 1 base. The germline CDR1 and CDR2 sequences are ENHRY and SYGVKD. This CDR3 contains 18 residues. The CDR3 spells CAITMTSGRVAGTDTQYF. CDR3 bases: TGTGCCATCACCATGACTAGCGGGAGGGTGGCGGGCACAGATACGCAGTATTTT.

This clonotype was detected only a few times. The chain has TRBV12-3 or TRBV12-4 and TRBJ1-5, with D unclear. The V gene lost 3 bases and the J gene lost 1 base, with 10 bases spanning the gap. This CDR3 is built from 15 residues. This CDR3 reads CASSLSWGSNQPQHF. For the CDR3, the DNA is TGTGCCAGCAGTTTGAGTTGGGGAAGCAATCAGCCCCAGCATTTT.

This clonotype was counted only a few times. This chain connects TRBV19 to TRBJ2-1; 11 bases map to TRBD2. Germline V lookup: CDR1 LNHDA, CDR2 SQIVND (reference sequence). V gave up 4 bases and J gave up 6 bases; unmatched junction bases: 11. The CDR3 totals 17 residues. The CDR3 DNA follows: TGTGCCAGTAGTACGATCTCCATAGCGGGAGGGCCCAATGAGCAGTTCTTC. Protein product: CASSTISIAGGPNEQFF.

V usage is TRBV12-3 or TRBV12-4 and J usage is TRBJ1-2; possible D gene TRBD1, 5 bases. Deletions cut 6 bases from V and 4 bases from J, with 12 bases between. The CDR3 contains 13 residues. The CDR3 nucleotides are TGTGCCAGCAGCCGACTGGGGCCCTATGGCTACACCTTC. Protein: CASSRLGPYGYTF.

This clonotype was counted once. One end of the junction does not line up with germline, which may come from a read error. The gene calls are TRBV28 and TRBJ2-1; D might be TRBD2 (5 bases). There are 13 residues in the CDR3. Germline lookup yields CDR1 MDHEN and CDR2 SYDVKM. The CDR3 DNA is TGTGCCAGCACGCCCGGGATCTACAATGAGCATTTCTTC. Translated: CASTPGIYNEHFF.

The chain couples TRBV20-1 to TRBJ1-5, with a tentative D call TRBD1 (6 bases). Between the trimmed V and J ends, which lost 6 bases and 3 bases, there was a span of 15 bases. This CDR3 is 14 amino acids long. Germline values: CDR1 DFQATT, CDR2 SNEGSKA (reference sequence). The CDR3 DNA follows: TGCAGTGCACCGAAAACAGGGAACAATCAGCCCCAGCATTTT. This codes for CSAPKTGNNQPQHF.

This clonotype was seen at least ten times. V is TRBV6-5 and J is TRBJ2-3; no definite D call. The length of the CDR3 is 15 residues. In germline, CDR1 is MNHEY, CDR2 SVGAGI. Trimming removed 5 bases at V and 0 bases at J, with 12 bases between. Here the CDR3 reads CASSINRLSTDTQYF. As DNA, the CDR3 is TGTGCCAGCAGTATCAATCGGTTAAGCACAGATACGCAGTATTTT.

The chain combines TRBV30 with TRBJ2-7, with D unclear. Germline CDR1 and CDR2: GTSNPN and SVGIG (reference sequence). The CDR3 contains 13 residues. V was clipped by 3 bases and J by 2 bases, with 11 bases between them. CDR3 sequence reads: CAWRRPYPYEQYF. CDR3 in DNA: TGTGCCTGGAGAAGACCCTATCCCTACGAGCAGTACTTC.

The V gene is TRBV7-3, the J gene TRBJ2-2; TRBD2 agrees at 9 bases. Germline CDR1 and CDR2: SGHTA and FQGTGA. V was clipped by 5 bases and J by 8 bases; unmatched bases: 15. This CDR3 region has 17 residues. The CDR3 DNA follows: TGTGCCAGCAGCCCGAGACTAGCGGACGTCCCCCTGGGGGAGCTGTTTTTT. Translated: CASSPRLADVPLGELFF.

This clonotype was seen ten or more times. The J gene is TRBJ2-1, the V gene TRBV28; TRBD2 aligns across 8 bases. Germline V gene lookup returns CDR1 MDHEN and CDR2 SYDVKM. The CDR3 contains 15 residues. The V gene end was trimmed by 5 bases and the J gene end by 6 bases; junction bases not matched to a gene: 9. The CDR3 nucleotides are TGTGCCAGCAGTCCCCAGCGGGAGTATAGCAATGAGCAGTTCTTC. This encodes CASSPQREYSNEQFF.

The sample holds a few counts of this clonotype. The chain joins TRBV5-1 to TRBJ1-2, with D unresolved. Per the germline V gene, CDR1 is SGHRS and CDR2 is YFSETQ. The length of the CDR3 is 13 residues. The germline V and J ends were trimmed by 4 bases and 8 bases, with 15 bases remaining between them. CDR3 protein: CASSRAPIEGYTF. CDR3 coding DNA: TGCGCCAGCAGCAGGGCCCCAATCGAAGGCTACACCTTC.

The J gene is TRBJ2-2, the V gene TRBV19, with 9 bases matching TRBD1. The ends lost 7 bases at V and 6 bases at J; junction bases unmatched: 12. Germline V gives CDR1 LNHDA, CDR2 SQIVND (reference sequence). The CDR3 is made up of 16 amino acids. The CDR3 nucleotides read TGTGCCAGTAAGGGTGGGACAGGGAGTGCGTCCGGGGAGCTGTTTTTT. Translated: CASKGGTGSASGELFF.

The chain joins TRBV5-1 to TRBJ2-5, with 11 bases aligning to TRBD2. J gave up 5 bases and V 1 base, and 13 bases lay outside the gene matches. This CDR3 has 18 residues. Germline loops: CDR1 SGHRS, CDR2 YFSETQ. Written as DNA, the CDR3 is TGCGCCAGCAGCTTGCCGGGACTAGCGGACTCGTACTGGGAGACCCAGTACTTC. It yields the protein CASSLPGLADSYWETQYF.